This record looks at one T cell receptor (beta chain) sequence and its context. The data originate from a study of blood T cell repertoires in COVID-19. Overall study: Researchers got acute and convalescent COVID-19 samples from the United States, Italy and Spain.

The V end lost 7 bases, the J end lost 1 base, and 18 bases lay between the germline ends. Germline V CDR1 and CDR2: KGHDR, SFDVKD. This CDR3 region has 16 residues. Original processing methods: For nucleated cells, counts were estimated from reference gene primer amplification. Sequencing used immunoSEQ multiplex PCR; TCRdb keeps in-frame clones, though not all of them. That table furnishes V, J and clone size, whereas the DNA furnished D and trimming. The sample contains 95,000 to 150,000 clones, 70% to 85% of which appear only once. The source is a woman in her seventies with acute or convalescent COVID-19. Sequenced material: peripheral blood. The V call is TRBV24-1, the J call TRBJ2-5, with a weak D call TRBD2 (7 bases). The CDR3 nucleotides are TGTGCCACCAGCCGAGGGGGGGAGAATAGCCAAGAGACCCAGTACTTC. Translation: CATSRGGENSQETQYF.